This passage covers 23 T cell receptor beta chains from one sample sequenced in a study of cytomegalovirus exposure and HLA in healthy donors. PCR involved 60 Vbeta and 13 Jbeta primers. TCRdb's table, derived via immunoSEQ multiplex PCR, lists solely in-frame clones and lacks some. This table has 100,000 to 120,000 clones, nearly 80% appearing once. Specimen: PBMCs. These receptors all stem from a woman in her thirties in good health and CMV-seronegative.

This clone was seen once. This rearrangement joins TRBV7-6 to TRBJ2-1; 7 bases are a match to TRBD1. Germline values: CDR1 SGHVS, CDR2 FNYEAQ. Trimming cost V 5 bases and J 3 bases; bases outside gene matches: 7. The CDR3 length is 15 residues. The CDR3 is CASSTEGAFYNEQFF. CDR3 in DNA: TGTGCCAGCAGCACCGAGGGGGCCTTCTACAATGAGCAGTTCTTC. Complete variable domain (other parts from reference TRBV7-6 and TRBJ2-1): GAGVSQSPRYKVTKRGQDVALRCDPISGHVSLYWYRQALGQGPEFLTYFNYEAQQDKSGLPNDRFSAERPEGSISTLTIQRTEQRDSAMYRCASSTEGAFYNEQFFGPGTRLTVL.

V and J are TRBV2 and TRBJ1-1; no firm D call. The CDR3 consists of 14 residues. CDR1 is SNHLY and CDR2 is FYNNEI in the germline V gene. Trimming pared 6 bases from V and 4 bases from J, leaving 15 bases between. CDR3 in amino acids: CASRYLPEGTEAFF. CDR3 nucleotides: TGTGCCAGCAGGTACCTTCCGGAGGGCACTGAAGCTTTCTTT.

Only a few counts were recorded for this clone. V usage is TRBV30 and J usage is TRBJ1-4, with 9 bases identical to TRBD1. CDR1 GTSNPN and CDR2 SVGIG come from the germline V gene (reference sequence). After removal of 1 base from V and 8 bases from J, the junction contained 5 bases not matched to a gene. The CDR3 has 14 amino acids. The CDR3 spells CAWSETGGREKLFF. The CDR3 nucleotides read TGTGCCTGGAGTGAGACAGGGGGGCGAGAAAAACTGTTTTTT. The entire variable domain, with the rest obtained from reference TRBV30 and TRBJ1-4, is as follows: SQTIHQWPATLVQPVGSPLSLECTVEGTSNPNLYWYRQAAGRGLQLLFYSVGIGQISSEVPQNLSASRPQDRQFILSSKKLLLSDSGFYLCAWSETGGREKLFFGSGTQLSVL.

This sequence joins TRBV4-2 and TRBJ2-1; 11 positions match TRBD2. Germline-derived CDR1 and CDR2 are LGHNA and YNFKEQ. The CDR3 sequence is 17 residues long. V gave up 1 base and J gave up 6 bases; unmatched junction bases: 8. The DNA for the CDR3 is TGTGCCAGCAGCCAAGCCGTAGCGGGAGGGTGGCGCAATGAGCAGTTCTTC. Translating gives CASSQAVAGGWRNEQFF.

The CDR3 region has the DNA TGCGCCAGCAGCTGGACAGCCGGGGGGCCCTCTCACAATGAGCAGTTCTTC. Its translation is CASSWTAGGPSHNEQFF. The rearrangement uses TRBV5-1 and TRBJ2-1, with D perhaps TRBD2 (7 bases). The CDR3 loop spans 17 amino acids. The germline gives CDR1 SGHRS, CDR2 YFSETQ. The ends were cut back, 3 bases at V and 5 bases at J, with 21 bases in the middle.

This clone was seen a handful of times. V and J are TRBV5-8 and TRBJ1-6; 7 nucleotides line up with TRBD1. Germline V gene data show CDR1 as SGHTS and CDR2 as YDEGEE. The CDR3 contains 15 residues. After removal of 4 bases from V and 5 bases from J, the junction contained 6 bases not matched to a gene. The DNA for the CDR3 is TGTGCCAGCAGCCCGGCGACAGGGCATAATTCACCCCTCCACTTT. This gives the protein CASSPATGHNSPLHF. The variable domain in full, completed from reference TRBV5-8 and TRBJ1-6, reads EAGVTQSPTHLIKTRGQQATLRCSPISGHTSVYWYQQALGLGLQFLLWYDEGEERNRGNFPPRFSGRQFPNYSSELNVNALELEDSALYLCASSPATGHNSPLHFGNGTRLTVT.

V and J are TRBV5-1 and TRBJ1-2; TRBD1 aligns across 9 bases. CDR3 size: 15 residues. Trimming removed 2 bases from V and 2 bases from J; junction bases left unmatched: 4. The germline gives CDR1 SGHRS, CDR2 YFSETQ. CDR3 DNA sequence: TGCGCCAGCAGCTTTACCGGGACAGGGAACTATGGCTACACCTTC. This gives the protein CASSFTGTGNYGYTF.

The chain carries TRBV30 and TRBJ1-5, with 7 bases matching TRBD1. The length of the CDR3 is 14 residues. J gave up 7 bases and V 5 bases, and 11 bases lay outside the gene matches. CDR1 GTSNPN and CDR2 SVGIG come from the germline V gene (reference sequence). The CDR3 region is CAWGTGVRGQPQHF. CDR3 in DNA: TGTGCCTGGGGAACAGGGGTTCGGGGCCAGCCCCAGCATTTT.

The chain links TRBV6-5 to TRBJ2-7; 9 bases fit TRBD1. The CDR3 covers 13 residues. CDR1 is MNHEY and CDR2 is SVGAGI in the germline V gene. J lost 7 bases, V lost 5 bases, and 6 bases had no gene match. The DNA of the CDR3 is TGTGCCAGCAGTCGGACAGGGGAACAAGAGCAGTACTTC. This translates into CASSRTGEQEQYF.

The chain carries TRBV7-9 and TRBJ2-1; 11 bases fit TRBD2. Germline lookup yields CDR1 SEHNR and CDR2 FQNEAQ (reference sequence). The V gene end was trimmed by 5 bases and the J gene end by 5 bases; junction bases not matched to a gene: 11. The length of the CDR3 is 17 residues. CDR3 sequence: CASSPYSGGETHNEQFF. The CDR3 DNA reads as TGTGCCAGCAGCCCGTATAGCGGGGGGGAAACACACAATGAGCAGTTCTTC.

The chain recombines TRBV7-3 with TRBJ1-1, with D perhaps TRBD1 (5 bases). Trimming removed 2 bases from V and 5 bases from J, with 12 bases in between. Germline V gene data show CDR1 as SGHTA and CDR2 as FQGTGA. The CDR3 is 14 amino acids. CDR3 sequence: CASSLEPRVTEAFF. The DNA of the CDR3 is TGTGCCAGCAGCTTAGAGCCCAGGGTTACTGAAGCTTTCTTT.

The chain recombines TRBV20-1 with TRBJ2-5, with D uncertain. CDR1 DFQATT and CDR2 SNEGSKA come from the germline V gene (reference sequence). Trimming took 1 base from V and 5 from J, leaving 5 bases between them. CDR3 length equals 11 residues. The CDR3 spells CSARAVETQYF. Written as DNA, the CDR3 is TGCAGTGCTAGAGCCGTCGAGACCCAGTACTTC.

The chain uses TRBV2 and TRBJ2-7; no definite D call. Germline values: CDR1 SNHLY, CDR2 FYNNEI. The V gene lost 7 bases and the J gene lost 3 bases, with 10 bases spanning the gap. The CDR3 is made up of 12 amino acids. DNA of the CDR3: TGTGCCAGCAAGACGGAGAGCTACGAGCAGTACTTC. This gives the protein CASKTESYEQYF.

V and J are TRBV4-1 and TRBJ2-7; D perhaps matches TRBD1 (6 bases). CDR3 size: 14 residues. Trimming cost V 0 bases and J 2 bases, with 8 bases left between them. The germline V gene encodes CDR1 MGHRA and CDR2 YSYEKL. CDR3 region: CASSQETGPYEQYF. As DNA, the CDR3 is TGCGCCAGCAGCCAAGAGACAGGCCCCTACGAGCAGTACTTC.

This rearrangement joins TRBV27 to TRBJ2-5; 12 bases map to TRBD2. The CDR3 has 13 amino acids. The V segment lost 6 bases and the J segment 7 bases; nucleotides outside the gene matches: 3. From germline, CDR1 is MNHEY and CDR2 SMNVEV (reference sequence). The CDR3 bases are TGTGCCAGCAGCCTAGCGGGAGGGAGGACCCAGTACTTC. Its translation is CASSLAGGRTQYF.

This chain links TRBV4-2 with TRBJ2-3; tentative D call: TRBD2 (5 bases). This CDR3 has 17 amino acids. The germline CDR1 and CDR2 sequences are LGHNA and YNFKEQ. V lost 1 base to trimming and J lost 1 base, with 15 bases between them. For the CDR3, the DNA is TGTGCCAGCAGCCAAGCCGGCGCGGGTTGGGGCACAGATACGCAGTATTTT. Amino acid sequence: CASSQAGAGWGTDTQYF.

The rearrangement links TRBV28 to TRBJ1-5; the match to TRBD1 covers 9 bases. Germline V gene data show CDR1 as MDHEN and CDR2 as SYDVKM. The CDR3 is 15 residues long. Trimming cost V 5 bases and J 5 bases; bases outside gene matches: 7. The CDR3 bases are TGTGCCAGCAGTCGTTGGACAGGGGTCGATCAGCCCCAGCATTTT. Protein sequence: CASSRWTGVDQPQHF.

The rearrangement links TRBV15 to TRBJ1-2, with TRBD1 matching over 8 bases. The CDR3 is made up of 15 amino acids. Germline lookup yields CDR1 LNHNV and CDR2 YYDKDF (reference sequence). V shed 3 bases and J 8 bases; nucleotides not matched to a gene: 11. CDR3 nucleotides: TGTGCCACCAGCAGCATCCGGGACAGGCCACGGGGCTACACCTTC. Protein product: CATSSIRDRPRGYTF.

This rearrangement joins TRBV30 to TRBJ1-5; TRBD1 matches at 10 bases. J was trimmed by 5 bases and V by 3 bases; bases with no gene match: 13. CDR1 GTSNPN and CDR2 SVGIG come from the germline V gene (reference sequence). CDR3 length: 17 amino acids. CDR3: CAWSVGRTGGSYQPQHF. DNA of the CDR3: TGTGCCTGGAGCGTAGGTAGGACAGGGGGTTCCTATCAGCCCCAGCATTTT. Combining the CDR3 with reference TRBV30 and TRBJ1-5 gives the whole variable domain SQTIHQWPATLVQPVGSPLSLECTVEGTSNPNLYWYRQAAGRGLQLLFYSVGIGQISSEVPQNLSASRPQDRQFILSSKKLLLSDSGFYLCAWSVGRTGGSYQPQHFGDGTRLSIL.

The genes are TRBV29-1 and TRBJ2-2; D possibly corresponds to TRBD2 (6 bases). The germline gives CDR1 SQVTM, CDR2 ANQGSEA. This CDR3 has 13 residues. Trimming pared 1 base from V and 5 bases from J, leaving 8 bases between. The DNA for the CDR3 is TGCAGCGTTGAAGGGGGGGTAACCGGGGAGCTGTTTTTT. Its protein is CSVEGGVTGELFF.

This clone was recorded once. Here the CDR3 reads CASSREGLYLGYTF. CDR3 nucleotides: TGTGCCAGCAGCAGGGAGGGACTCTATCTTGGCTACACCTTC. The V gene is TRBV5-4, the J gene TRBJ1-2; D perhaps matches TRBD1 (5 bases). Germline assignment: CDR1 SGHNT and CDR2 YYREEE (reference sequence). There are 14 residues in the CDR3. The ends were cut back, 4 bases at V and 7 bases at J, with 17 bases in the middle.

This chain joins TRBV10-2 and TRBJ2-3, with 13 bases fitting TRBD2. The length of the CDR3 is 18 residues. Germline values: CDR1 WSHSY, CDR2 SAAADI. J gave up 1 base and V 6 bases, and 10 bases lay outside the gene matches. The CDR3 bases are TGCGCCAGCAGGACTAGCGGGGGGCCTTCGGATCGCACAGATACGCAGTATTTT. Translation gives CASRTSGGPSDRTDTQYF.

In DNA form, the CDR3 reads TGCAGCGTTGCCACCAGGTGGCTTGGCGAGCAGTACTTC. This sequence encodes CSVATRWLGEQYF. The chain uses TRBV29-1 and TRBJ2-7; D uncertain. V lost 4 bases, J lost 6 bases, and 16 bases lay in between. This CDR3 has 13 residues. The germline V gene encodes CDR1 SQVTM and CDR2 ANQGSEA.